Included here is one T cell receptor beta chain sequence, with context. No antigen is known for it. No base quality information exists; no much larger clone differs at one position. The immunoSEQ Assay, a bias-controlled multiplex PCR, was used to amplify TCRbeta CDR3 regions from genomic DNA. Regarding the original processing steps: The number of nucleated cells in each sample was estimated by amplification of reference gene primers within the assay. To quantify the absolute abundance of each unique TCRbeta CDR3 rearrangement, sequence reads were collapsed and filtered. Productive Simpson clonality was computed per sample as the square root of Simpson's diversity index over productive rearrangements. In TCRdb, the immuneACCESS table is reduced to in-frame sequences with V and J assigned. These tables do not hold every clone; where another copy was compared, an unresolved V gene accounts for under half, and the others remain unexplained. V and J calls and clone size are given by that table; D and trimming were obtained from the DNA. The sample records about 89,000 clones, around 90% of which are singletons. The biggest ten clones account for roughly 15% of the sample.

This record comes from a study of blood T cell repertoires in COVID-19 (dated by TCRdb to about 2020). With respect to the entire study: Collaborator samples came from the United States, Italy and Spain and covered acute and convalescent phases of COVID-19. The material from the prospective study consisted of cDNA or gDNA derived from T cells, B-cell-depleted T cells, or PBMCs. The samples were drawn from two sources: the first 160 participants of the ongoing ImmuneRACE study, and 1,254 subjects contributed by 6 global collaborators. Where available, HLA class I and class II types were obtained from metadata supplied by the sample provider rather than from assay-based typing. A freely available public database, intended as a resource for researchers studying the immune response to SARS-CoV-2, is where the repertoires were released. Deeply sampled blood TCRbeta repertoires from subjects exposed to, actively infected with, or recovered from COVID-19 were included in the dataset. A de-identified subject ID, COVID-19 status, age in years and sex were almost always included in the sample metadata.

General findings and caveats noted by the study authors: How much clinical and demographic metadata was included differed by source and by participant, and the metadata was provided uncurated.

Each collaborating institution followed its own protocols to collect whole blood in K2EDTA tubes. For TCRbeta analysis, collaborator samples were shipped as frozen whole blood, as isolated PBMCs, or as DNA extracted from either sample type. CDR1 and CDR2 (LGHNA, YNFKEQ) derive from the germline V gene. The V and J ends are trimmed by 0 bases and 0 bases, leaving 14 bases between them. Inclusive of the bounding cysteine and phenylalanine, the CDR3 is 18 residues long. This entry keeps only the CDR3 DNA: 54 bases, framed from base 1. Sequenced sample: peripheral blood. This TCR was recovered from a male donor with acute or convalescent COVID-19. Recombination connected TRBV4-2 to TRBJ2-2, and perhaps TRBD2 as D gene, on 6 matching bases. The nucleotide sequence reads as follows: TGTGCCAGCAGCCAAGATACCAGCGGGCAAGCGAACACCGGGGAGCTGTTTTTT. It is translated as CASSQDTSGQANTGELFF.